The rows below give T cell receptor beta chains drawn from one sample of a study of cytomegalovirus exposure and HLA in healthy donors. TCRdb keeps only in-frame clones here, not all; method: immunoSEQ multiplex PCR. The profile shows under 200,000 clones, around 80% of them singletons. Sequenced input: PBMCs. These receptor sequences come from a man aged 40-55 years in good health and CMV-seronegative. Both conserved end residues are part of each CDR3. A D gene is named only where the DNA matches it firmly. Expanded clones get a size class; other rows say once, few or many, or leave the size out.

V	D	J	size	DNA	CDR3
TRBV7-9	TRBD2	TRBJ2-7	.	TGTGCCAGCAGCCCCCGCAGCGGAGCGGGACTCTCCTACGAGCAGTACTTC	CASSPRSGAGLSYEQYF
TRBV7-2	.	TRBJ1-2	once	TGTGCCAGCAGCCAAGACAGCTATGGCTACACCTTC	CASSQDSYGYTF
TRBV10-3	.	TRBJ2-5	few	TGTGCCATCAGTGAGTCTCCCGCGGGTGGCCGGGGGACCCAGTACTTC	CAISESPAGGRGTQYF
TRBV10-3	TRBD2	TRBJ2-1	.	TGTGCCATCAGTGAACTGGGGGGGTTCTCCTACAATGAGCAGTTCTTC	CAISELGGFSYNEQFF
TRBV19	.	TRBJ2-6	.	TGTGCCAGCCAAAGGGGGAGACCTGGGGCCAACGTCCTGACTTTC	CASQRGRPGANVLTF
TRBV5-1	.	TRBJ2-5	.	TGCGCCAGCAGCTTGTTGGGGGACATAGAGACCCAGTACTTC	CASSLLGDIETQYF
TRBV6-1	TRBD2	TRBJ2-3	.	TGTGCCAGCAGTGAGAACTTAGCGGGAGGTCTCACAGATACGCAGTATTTT	CASSENLAGGLTDTQYF
TRBV6-5	TRBD1	TRBJ2-7	once	TGTGCCAGCAGTTACTCGGGACAGGGGGTGTACGAGCAGTACTTC	CASSYSGQGVYEQYF
TRBV10-2	TRBD2	TRBJ2-7	.	TGCGCCAGCAGGAACCTAGCGGGGAGACCCTACGAGCAGTACTTC	CASRNLAGRPYEQYF
TRBV7-9	.	TRBJ2-1	once	TGTGCCAGCAGCTTACCCCGTAATGAGGTGGGTAATGAGCAGTTCTTC	CASSLPRNEVGNEQFF
TRBV2	TRBD1	TRBJ1-2	.	TGTGCCAGCAGTCGGGACAGGGGGTATGGCTACACCTTC	CASSRDRGYGYTF
TRBV19	.	TRBJ2-1	.	TGTGCCAGTAGTATACGGACAGCAAACAATGAGCAGTTCTTC	CASSIRTANNEQFF
TRBV5-1	.	TRBJ2-2	.	TGCGCCAGCAGCTTGGTCGGGGTGAACACCGGGGAGCTGTTTTTT	CASSLVGVNTGELFF
TRBV12-5	.	TRBJ2-7	.	TGTGCTAGTGTCCCGGAGGGACAGTCCTACGAGCAGTACTTC	CASVPEGQSYEQYF
TRBV4-3	.	TRBJ2-7	.	TGCGCCAGCAGCCGCGGGACTTTGGGCGTCGAGCAGTACTTC	CASSRGTLGVEQYF
TRBV4-3	.	TRBJ2-1	few	TGCGCCAGCAGCCAAGATCGGGCTACTAGCTCCTACAATGAGCAGTTCTTC	CASSQDRATSSYNEQFF
TRBV2	TRBD1	TRBJ1-2	.	TGTGCCAGCAGTGTTCGGACAGGTGAGGATGGCTACACCTTC	CASSVRTGEDGYTF
TRBV19	TRBD1	TRBJ1-2	.	TGTGCCAGTAGTACCCGATCCGGGACAGCGTTCTCCCATGGCTACACCTTC	CASSTRSGTAFSHGYTF
TRBV6-5	.	TRBJ2-7	few	TGTGCCAGCAGAAGGGCGGGGACGGGCGAGCAGTACTTC	CASRRAGTGEQYF
TRBV15	.	TRBJ1-1	few	TGTGCCACCAGCAGGGGAGAGTACACTGAAGCTTTCTTT	CATSRGEYTEAFF
TRBV7-8	.	TRBJ1-3	.	TGTGCCACTGGGGCCCATGGAAACACCATACATTTT	CATGAHGNTIHF
TRBV4-1	TRBD2	TRBJ2-3	.	TGCGCCAGCAGCCAACTAGCGGGGGGCGCAGATACGCAGTATTTT	CASSQLAGGADTQYF
TRBV18	TRBD1	TRBJ2-7	.	TGTGCCAGCTCATCGGACAGGGGGCAAGGCGAGCAGTACTTC	CASSSDRGQGEQYF
TRBV7-7	TRBD2	TRBJ2-3	.	TGTGCCAGCAGCCAAATAGCGGGCGAAGATACGCAGTATTTT	CASSQIAGEDTQYF
TRBV5-1	.	TRBJ2-3	.	TGCGCCAGCAGCTTTGGAGGGAGTAGCACAGATACGCAGTATTTT	CASSFGGSSTDTQYF
TRBV23-1	.	TRBJ2-4	.	TGCGCCACCAAACCCCCGGGACAGCGGGTTAAAAACATTCAGTACTTC	CATKPPGQRVKNIQYF
TRBV10-3	.	TRBJ2-3	.	TGTGCCATCAGTGAGTCTACGACAGTCTCCCAAGATACGCAGTATTTT	CAISESTTVSQDTQYF
TRBV30	.	TRBJ1-1	once	TGTGCCTGGACAGGGGACGCGAACACTGAAGCTTTCTTT	CAWTGDANTEAFF
TRBV27	.	TRBJ2-1	.	TGTGCCAGCAGTTTATTCGGTCGGGGAAATGAGCAGTTCTTC	CASSLFGRGNEQFF
TRBV4-1	.	TRBJ2-5	.	TGCGCCAGCAGCCAAGGGCAGGGGCCATCCTTGGAGCAGTACTTC	CASSQGQGPSLEQYF
TRBV20-1	TRBD1	TRBJ1-2	few	TGCAGTGCCTTGACAGGGACTGGCTACACCTTC	CSALTGTGYTF
TRBV29-1	TRBD1	TRBJ1-2	.	TGCAGCACCCGACAGGGTGATGGCTACACCTTC	CSTRQGDGYTF
TRBV19	.	TRBJ2-3	.	TGTGCCAGTAGTATACCTTCCGCGGGAACCACAGATACGCAGTATTTT	CASSIPSAGTTDTQYF
TRBV28	TRBD1	TRBJ1-3	.	TGTGCCAGCAGAAACAACGGACAGGGGATCTCTGGAAACACCATATATTTT	CASRNNGQGISGNTIYF
TRBV5-1	TRBD2	TRBJ2-5	.	TGCGCCAGCAGCGACGTAGCGGGAAAGGAGACCCAGTACTTC	CASSDVAGKETQYF
TRBV5-4	.	TRBJ2-3	once	TGTGCCAGCAGCCAGAGAGCAGGTCTTACAGATACGCAGTATTTT	CASSQRAGLTDTQYF
TRBV6-6	TRBD2	TRBJ2-1	.	TGTGCCAGCAGGACGGGGGGGCTGTACAATGAGCAGTTCTTC	CASRTGGLYNEQFF
TRBV5-4	TRBD1	TRBJ1-6	.	TGTGCCAGCAGGGGACAGGGAAATTCACCCCTCCACTTT	CASRGQGNSPLHF
TRBV10-3	TRBD1	TRBJ2-7	.	TGTGCCATCAGTGAGTCGGGACAGTTAAGCTCCTACGAGCAGTACTTC	CAISESGQLSSYEQYF
TRBV6-5	TRBD1	TRBJ1-3	.	TGTGCCAGCAGCTCCAGGGGGCGCGGAAACACCATATATTTT	CASSSRGRGNTIYF
TRBV7-3	TRBD1	TRBJ2-2	.	TGTGCCAGCAGTGAACCGGGACAGGGGTCTCCCGGGGAGCTGTTTTTT	CASSEPGQGSPGELFF
TRBV6-5	TRBD1	TRBJ2-5	.	TGTGCCAGCAGTTACCAACAGGGGAGAGAGACCCAGTACTTC	CASSYQQGRETQYF
TRBV12-5	.	TRBJ1-2	.	TGTGCTAGTGGTTTGGACAGTTATGGCTACACCTTC	CASGLDSYGYTF
TRBV6-1	TRBD1	TRBJ1-1	.	TGTGCCAGCAAAGTCAGGGGGCCGAACACTGAAGCTTTCTTT	CASKVRGPNTEAFF
TRBV19	TRBD1	TRBJ1-6	few	TGTGCCAGTAGCATAACAGGGGAGCGCAATTCACCCCTCCACTTT	CASSITGERNSPLHF
TRBV6-5	.	TRBJ2-2	.	TGTGCCAGCAGCAAAACCGGGAGTCACGGGGAGCTGTTTTTT	CASSKTGSHGELFF
TRBV4-1	.	TRBJ1-1	.	TGCGCCAGCAGCCAAGGGATGGCGGGAAGCACTGAAGCTTTCTTT	CASSQGMAGSTEAFF
TRBV6-5	TRBD1	TRBJ2-5	.	TGTGCCAGCAGCAGGGACAGGGGTGAGACCCAGTACTTC	CASSRDRGETQYF
TRBV21-1	.	TRBJ1-5	.	TGTGCCAGCAGCAAAGTTCTCCCGGGACAGGGTGACCTTTATAGCAATCAGCCCCAGCATTTT	CASSKVLPGQGDLYSNQPQHF
TRBV30	TRBD2	TRBJ2-7	.	TGTGCCTGGGCCAGATTTAGCGGGAGGGGCTACGAGCAGTACTTC	CAWARFSGRGYEQYF
TRBV7-3	.	TRBJ1-5	.	TGTGCCAGCAGCTCGAAGGGAGGGGAGAAAAATCAGCCCCAGCATTTT	CASSSKGGEKNQPQHF
TRBV7-8	TRBD1	TRBJ2-7	.	TGTGCCAGCAGTTTAGACAGGGCTTCCCCCTACGAGCAGTACTTT	CASSLDRASPYEQYF
TRBV6-6	TRBD1	TRBJ1-1	.	TGTGCCACCAGGGGGCAGAACACTGAAGCTTTCTTT	CATRGQNTEAFF
TRBV6-5	.	TRBJ1-4	.	TGTGCCAGCAGTGCGGAGGGTGGGGAAAAACTGTTTTTT	CASSAEGGEKLFF